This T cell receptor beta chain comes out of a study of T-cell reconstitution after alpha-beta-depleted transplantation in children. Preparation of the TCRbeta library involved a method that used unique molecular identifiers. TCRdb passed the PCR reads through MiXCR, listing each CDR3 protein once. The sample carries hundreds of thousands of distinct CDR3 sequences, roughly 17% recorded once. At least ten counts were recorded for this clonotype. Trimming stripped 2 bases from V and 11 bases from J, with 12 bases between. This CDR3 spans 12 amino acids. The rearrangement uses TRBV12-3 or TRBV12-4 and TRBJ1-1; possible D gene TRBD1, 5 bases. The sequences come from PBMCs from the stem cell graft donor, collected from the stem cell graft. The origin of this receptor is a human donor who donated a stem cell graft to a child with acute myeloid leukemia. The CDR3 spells CASSLKGTIAFF. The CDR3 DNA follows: TGTGCCAGCAGTTTAAAGGGGACTATTGCTTTCTTT.